The rows below give T cell receptor beta chains drawn from one sample of a study of T cells in Graves' hyperthyroidism and ophthalmopathy. A single record per CDR3 protein comes from TCRdb applying MiXCR to the multiplex PCR reads. Of about half a million distinct CDR3 sequences in the sample, about 20% are singletons; the top ten hold approximately 49%. Specimen: blood. The receptors were sampled from a woman in her 70s with Graves' ophthalmopathy. Each CDR3 is given without its conserved first and last residue. Fields, in order: CDR3 protein, J gene, clone size, V gene. Size is stated for part of the rows, as once, few or many counts, or as a class when the clone is expanded.

ASSWDFPNEQF | TRBJ2-1 | NA | TRBV5-6
ASSPRQGARLAEAF | TRBJ1-1 | NA | TRBV5-1
AWSPQGLRRGYT | TRBJ1-2 | few | TRBV30
ASSQVGDHEQY | TRBJ2-7 | few | TRBV3-1
ASSQGLKETQY | TRBJ2-5 | many | TRBV28
ASSNLAGANQPQH | TRBJ1-5 | NA | TRBV19
ASSLNTYEQY | TRBJ2-7 | many | TRBV5-1
ASSRGVVGGELF | TRBJ2-2 | many | TRBV12-3/TRBV12-4
ASSFGPLGETQY | TRBJ2-5 | few | TRBV5-4
ASSGGLPPFTGELF | TRBJ2-2 | many | TRBV11-3
ATLQGDYGYT | TRBJ1-2 | NA | TRBV10-3
ASSFPFSGSSEQY | TRBJ2-7 | NA | TRBV6-5
ASRPGGWEQDTDTQY | TRBJ2-3 | few | TRBV7-9
ASSYSQGGGYT | TRBJ1-2 | few | TRBV6-6
ASSYSGLTPYEQY | TRBJ2-7 | many | TRBV6-6
ATSDHTGLGSYNEQF | TRBJ2-1 | few | TRBV24-1
ASIRGDEQF | TRBJ2-1 | few | TRBV10-2
ASSRPGPSSPGELF | TRBJ2-2 | many | TRBV7-2
ASTLLGQGYEQY | TRBJ2-7 | NA | TRBV10-2
ASSRTSSFNEQF | TRBJ2-1 | few | TRBV11-3